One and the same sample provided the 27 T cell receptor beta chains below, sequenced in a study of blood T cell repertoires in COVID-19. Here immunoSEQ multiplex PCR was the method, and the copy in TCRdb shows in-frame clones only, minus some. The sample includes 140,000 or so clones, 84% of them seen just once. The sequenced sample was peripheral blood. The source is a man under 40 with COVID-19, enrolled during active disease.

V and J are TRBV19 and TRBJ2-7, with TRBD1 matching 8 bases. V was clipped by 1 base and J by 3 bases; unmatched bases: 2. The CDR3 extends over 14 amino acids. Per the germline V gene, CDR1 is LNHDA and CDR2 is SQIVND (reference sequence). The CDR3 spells CASSIGQGYYEQYF. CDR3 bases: TGTGCCAGTAGTATAGGACAGGGGTACTACGAGCAGTACTTC. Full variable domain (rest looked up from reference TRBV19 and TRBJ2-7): DGGITQSPKYLFRKEGQNVTLSCEQNLNHDAMYWYRQDPGQGLRLIYYSQIVNDFQKGDIAEGYSVSREKKESFPLTVTSAQKNPTAFYLCASSIGQGYYEQYFGPGTRLTVT.

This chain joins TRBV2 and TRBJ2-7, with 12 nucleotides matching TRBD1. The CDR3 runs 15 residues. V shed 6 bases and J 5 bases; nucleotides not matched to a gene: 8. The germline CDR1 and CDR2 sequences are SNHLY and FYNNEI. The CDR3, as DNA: TGTGCCAGCAGCCAAGGGGGGACAGGGGGCGACGAGCAGTACTTC. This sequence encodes CASSQGGTGGDEQYF. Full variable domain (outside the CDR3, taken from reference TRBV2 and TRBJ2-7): EPEVTQTPSHQVTQMGQEVILRCVPISNHLYFYWYRQILGQKVEFLVSFYNNEISEKSEIFDDQFSVERPDGSNFTLKIRSTKLEDSAMYFCASSQGGTGGDEQYFGPGTRLTVT.

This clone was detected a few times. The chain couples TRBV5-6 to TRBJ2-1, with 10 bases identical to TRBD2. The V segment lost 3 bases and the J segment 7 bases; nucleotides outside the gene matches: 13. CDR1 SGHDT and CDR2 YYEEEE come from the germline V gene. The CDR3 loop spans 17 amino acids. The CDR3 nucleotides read TGTGCCAGCAGCTCGGAAGGGGAGCGGGAGGGCCGAAATGAGCAGTTCTTC. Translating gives CASSSEGEREGRNEQFF.

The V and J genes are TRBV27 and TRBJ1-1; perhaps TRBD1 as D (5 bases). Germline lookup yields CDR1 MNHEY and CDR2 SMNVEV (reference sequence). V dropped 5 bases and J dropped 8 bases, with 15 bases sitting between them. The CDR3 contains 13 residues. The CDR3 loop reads CASSQDKWTEAFF. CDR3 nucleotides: TGTGCCAGCAGTCAAGACAAATGGACAGAAGCTTTCTTT.

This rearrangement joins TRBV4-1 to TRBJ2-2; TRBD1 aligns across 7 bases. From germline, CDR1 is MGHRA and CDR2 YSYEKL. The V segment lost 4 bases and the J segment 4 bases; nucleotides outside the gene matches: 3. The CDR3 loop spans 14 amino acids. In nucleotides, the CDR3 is TGCGCCAGCAGCCCCCGGGACAGCACCGGGGAGCTGTTTTTT. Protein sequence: CASSPRDSTGELFF.

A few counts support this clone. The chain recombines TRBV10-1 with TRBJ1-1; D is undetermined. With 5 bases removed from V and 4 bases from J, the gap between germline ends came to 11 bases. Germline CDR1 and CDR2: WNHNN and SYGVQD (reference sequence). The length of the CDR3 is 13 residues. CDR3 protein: CASSPGKITEAFF. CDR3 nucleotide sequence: TGCGCCAGCAGTCCAGGCAAAATCACTGAAGCTTTCTTT.

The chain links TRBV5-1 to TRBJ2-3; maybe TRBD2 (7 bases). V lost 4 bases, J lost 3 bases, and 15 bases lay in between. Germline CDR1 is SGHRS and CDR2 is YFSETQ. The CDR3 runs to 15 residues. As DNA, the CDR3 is TGCGCCAGCAGCGTTGGGGGGGCCGGTACAGATACGCAGTATTTT. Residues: CASSVGGAGTDTQYF.

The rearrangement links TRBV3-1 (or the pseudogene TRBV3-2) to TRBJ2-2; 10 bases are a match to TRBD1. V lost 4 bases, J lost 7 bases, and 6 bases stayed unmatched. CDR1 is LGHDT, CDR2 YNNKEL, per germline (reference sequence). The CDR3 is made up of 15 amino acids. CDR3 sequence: CASSRMGQGFGELFF. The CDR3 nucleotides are TGTGCCAGCAGCCGAATGGGACAGGGGTTCGGGGAGCTGTTTTTT.

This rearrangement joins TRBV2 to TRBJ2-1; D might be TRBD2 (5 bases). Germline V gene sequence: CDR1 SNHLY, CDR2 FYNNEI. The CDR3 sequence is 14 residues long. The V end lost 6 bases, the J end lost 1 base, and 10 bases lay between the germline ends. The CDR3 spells CASSSGESYNEQFF. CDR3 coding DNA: TGTGCCAGCAGCTCCGGGGAATCCTACAATGAGCAGTTCTTC.

The CDR3 sequence is CASSPGQLNNQPQHF. CDR3 sequence (DNA): TGTGCCAGTAGCCCGGGACAGCTAAACAATCAGCCCCAGCATTTT. The gene calls are TRBV19 and TRBJ1-5; the match to TRBD1 covers 7 bases. V lost 6 bases, J lost 3 bases, and 8 bases stayed unmatched. Germline V gives CDR1 LNHDA, CDR2 SQIVND (reference sequence). The CDR3 is 15 residues long.

The CDR3 reads CASSPILGGYNSPLHF. Written as DNA, the CDR3 is TGTGCCAGCAGCCCCATCTTGGGGGGCTATAATTCACCCCTCCACTTT. The chain uses TRBV3-1 (or the pseudogene TRBV3-2) and TRBJ1-6, with D maybe TRBD1 (5 bases). Germline V CDR1 and CDR2: LGHDT, YNNKEL (reference sequence). This CDR3 is built from 16 residues. V lost 4 bases and J 3 bases, leaving 13 bases between the germline ends.

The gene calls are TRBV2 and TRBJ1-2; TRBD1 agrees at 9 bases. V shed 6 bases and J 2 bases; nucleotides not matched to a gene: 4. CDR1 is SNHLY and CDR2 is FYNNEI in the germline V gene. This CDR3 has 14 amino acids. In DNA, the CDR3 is TGTGCCAGCAGCGGGACAGGGTCGAACTATGGCTACACCTTC. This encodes CASSGTGSNYGYTF.

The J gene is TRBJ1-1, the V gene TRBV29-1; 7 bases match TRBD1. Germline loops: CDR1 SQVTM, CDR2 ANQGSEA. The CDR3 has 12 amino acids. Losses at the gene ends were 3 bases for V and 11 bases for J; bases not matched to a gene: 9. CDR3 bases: TGCAGCGTTGAGCAGGGGGGTCTTCGTGCTTTCTTT. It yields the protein CSVEQGGLRAFF. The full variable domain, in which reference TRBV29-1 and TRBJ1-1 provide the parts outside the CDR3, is SAVISQKPSRDICQRGTSLTIQCQVDSQVTMMFWYRQQPGQSLTLIATANQGSEATYESGFVIDKFPISRPNLTFSTLTVSNMSPEDSSIYLCSVEQGGLRAFFGQGTRLTVV.

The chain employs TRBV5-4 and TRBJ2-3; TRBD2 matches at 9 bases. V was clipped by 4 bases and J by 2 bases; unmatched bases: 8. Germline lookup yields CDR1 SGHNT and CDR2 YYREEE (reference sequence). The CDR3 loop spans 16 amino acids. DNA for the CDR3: TGTGCCAGCAGCGTCGGGACTAGCTGGCCCACAGATACGCAGTATTTT. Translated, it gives CASSVGTSWPTDTQYF.

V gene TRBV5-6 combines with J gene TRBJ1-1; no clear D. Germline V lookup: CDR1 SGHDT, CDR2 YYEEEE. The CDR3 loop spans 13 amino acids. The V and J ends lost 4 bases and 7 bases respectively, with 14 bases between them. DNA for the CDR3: TGTGCCAGCAGCCTAGGGAGCCGAAATGAAGCTTTCTTT. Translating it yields CASSLGSRNEAFF.

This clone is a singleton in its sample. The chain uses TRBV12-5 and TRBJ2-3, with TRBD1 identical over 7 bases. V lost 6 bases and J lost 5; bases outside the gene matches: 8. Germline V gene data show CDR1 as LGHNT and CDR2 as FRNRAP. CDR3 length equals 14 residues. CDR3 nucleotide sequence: TGTGCTAGTGGACTCGACAGGGTTGGAGATACGCAGTATTTT. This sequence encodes CASGLDRVGDTQYF. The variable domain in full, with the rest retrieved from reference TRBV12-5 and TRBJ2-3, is DARVTQTPRHKVTEMGQEVTMRCQPILGHNTVFWYRQTMMQGLELLAYFRNRAPLDDSGMPKDRFSAEMPDATLATLKIQPSEPRDSAVYFCASGLDRVGDTQYFGPGTRLTVL.

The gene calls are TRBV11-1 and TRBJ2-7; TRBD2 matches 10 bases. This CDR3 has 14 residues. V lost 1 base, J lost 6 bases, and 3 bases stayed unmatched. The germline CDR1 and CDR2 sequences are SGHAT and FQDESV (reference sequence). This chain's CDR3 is CASSLEGLATEQYF. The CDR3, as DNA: TGTGCCAGCAGCTTAGAGGGACTAGCGACCGAGCAGTACTTC.

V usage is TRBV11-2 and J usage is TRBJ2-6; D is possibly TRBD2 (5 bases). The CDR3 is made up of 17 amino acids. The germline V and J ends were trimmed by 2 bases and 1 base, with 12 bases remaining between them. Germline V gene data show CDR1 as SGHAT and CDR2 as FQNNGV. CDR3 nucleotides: TGTGCCAGCAGCTTAAATTTCGGGGATTCTGGGGCCAACGTCCTGACTTTC. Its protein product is CASSLNFGDSGANVLTF.

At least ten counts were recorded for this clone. The CDR3 reads CASSLKSGNQPQHF. The CDR3 region has the DNA TGTGCCAGCAGTCTCAAGAGCGGCAATCAGCCCCAGCATTTT. The V gene is TRBV27, the J gene TRBJ1-5; no definite D call. This CDR3 has 14 amino acids. Germline V gene data show CDR1 as MNHEY and CDR2 as SMNVEV (reference sequence). The V end lost 5 bases, the J end lost 2 bases, and 10 bases lay between the germline ends.

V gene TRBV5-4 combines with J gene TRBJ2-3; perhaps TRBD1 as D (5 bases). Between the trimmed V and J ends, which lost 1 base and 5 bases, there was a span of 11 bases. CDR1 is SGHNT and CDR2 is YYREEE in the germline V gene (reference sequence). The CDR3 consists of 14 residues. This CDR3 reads CASSLQGARDTQYF. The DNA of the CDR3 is TGTGCCAGCAGCTTGCAAGGGGCCAGAGATACGCAGTATTTT.

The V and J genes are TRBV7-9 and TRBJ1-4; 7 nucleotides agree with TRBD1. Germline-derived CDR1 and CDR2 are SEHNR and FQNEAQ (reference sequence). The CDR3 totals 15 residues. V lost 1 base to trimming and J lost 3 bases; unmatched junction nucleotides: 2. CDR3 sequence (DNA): TGTGCCAGCAGCTTAGGCGGGACAGCTAATGAAAAACTGTTTTTT. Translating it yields CASSLGGTANEKLFF.

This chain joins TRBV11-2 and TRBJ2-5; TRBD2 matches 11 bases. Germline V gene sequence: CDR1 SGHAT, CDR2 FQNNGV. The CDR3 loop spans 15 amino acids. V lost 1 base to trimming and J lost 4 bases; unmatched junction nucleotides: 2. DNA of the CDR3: TGTGCCAGCAGCTTAGGTGGGACTAGCGGAGAGACCCAGTACTTC. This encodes CASSLGGTSGETQYF.

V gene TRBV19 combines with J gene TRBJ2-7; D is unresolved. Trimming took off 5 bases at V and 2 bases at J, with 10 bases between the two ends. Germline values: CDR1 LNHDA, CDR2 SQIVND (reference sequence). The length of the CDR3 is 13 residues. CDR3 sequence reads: CASSLRGAYEQYF. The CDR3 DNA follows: TGTGCCAGTAGTTTACGAGGCGCCTACGAGCAGTACTTC.

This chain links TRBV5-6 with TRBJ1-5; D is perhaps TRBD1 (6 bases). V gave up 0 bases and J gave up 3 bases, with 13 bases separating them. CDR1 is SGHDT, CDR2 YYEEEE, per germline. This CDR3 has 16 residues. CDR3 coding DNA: TGTGCCAGCAGCTTGGCCGGGGGGCGAGTCAATCAGCCCCAGCATTTT. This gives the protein CASSLAGGRVNQPQHF.

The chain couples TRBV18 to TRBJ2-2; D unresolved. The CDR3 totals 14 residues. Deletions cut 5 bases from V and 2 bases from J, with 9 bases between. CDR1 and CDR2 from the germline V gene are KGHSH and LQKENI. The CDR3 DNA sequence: TGTGCCAGCTCATCGTTGCTAAACACCGGGGAGCTGTTTTTT. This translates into CASSSLLNTGELFF.

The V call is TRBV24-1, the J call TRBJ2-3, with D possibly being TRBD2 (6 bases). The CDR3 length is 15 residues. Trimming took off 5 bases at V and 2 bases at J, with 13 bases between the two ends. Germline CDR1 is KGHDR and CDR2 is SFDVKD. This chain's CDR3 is CATSGDSGFTDTQYF. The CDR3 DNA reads TGTGCCACCAGTGGGGATAGCGGATTCACAGATACGCAGTATTTT.

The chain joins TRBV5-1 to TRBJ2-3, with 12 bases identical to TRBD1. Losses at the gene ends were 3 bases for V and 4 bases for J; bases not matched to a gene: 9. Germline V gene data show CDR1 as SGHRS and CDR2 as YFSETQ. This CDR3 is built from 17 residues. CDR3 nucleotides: TGCGCCAGCAGCTACGTCCCGGGACAGGGGGCTTCAGATACGCAGTATTTT. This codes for CASSYVPGQGASDTQYF.